This TCR beta chain originates from a study of blood T cell repertoires in COVID-19. Turning to the study itself: From T cells, B-cell-depleted T cells, or PBMCs came the material, which was cDNA or gDNA.

Original processing methods: Amplified reference gene primers provided the basis for estimating nucleated cell counts. Assay used: immunoSEQ multiplex PCR; TCRdb lists only in-frame clones, some missing. Clone size and V and J calls were adopted from that table, with D and trimming inferred from the DNA. The sample holds about 370,000 clones; approximately 89% are singletons and the top ten take about 1.7%. Per the germline V gene, CDR1 is SNHLY and CDR2 is FYNNEI. Trimming took off 7 bases at V and 2 bases at J, with 11 bases between the two ends. The CDR3 spans 13 residues. Assignments of participants to cohorts depended upon their own reported clinical history.

The receptor's source is a woman aged 25 to 45 who had recovered from COVID-19. The material sequenced was PBMCs or T cells enriched from blood (not recorded which). The J gene is TRBJ1-1, the V gene TRBV2; no reliable D call. CDR3 bases: TGTGCCAGCAAACGGACTGTAAACACTGAAGCTTTCTTT. Translating gives CASKRTVNTEAFF.